This TCR beta chain was retrieved from a study of T cells in Graves' hyperthyroidism and ophthalmopathy. What was amplified from RNA transcripts were TCR beta CDR3 regions. A first-round RT-PCR of the TCR CDR3 used the HTBI primer set. One entry per CDR3 protein, called by TCRdb with MiXCR from the multiplex PCR reads. The sample lists 600,000 to 800,000 distinct CDR3 sequences; over 35% were seen once. This clonotype showed up many times. The V end was cut by 7 bases, the J end by 3 bases, with 12 bases between. The CDR3 runs 13 residues. Germline CDR1 is SNHLY and CDR2 is FYNNEI. What was sequenced was blood. The TCR was taken from a middle-aged woman with Graves' hyperthyroidism. The V gene is TRBV2, the J gene TRBJ1-2; no definite D call. CDR3 sequence: CASNWALDYGYTF. The CDR3 region has the DNA TGTGCCAGCAATTGGGCTTTGGACTATGGCTACACCTTC.